This T cell receptor beta chain was identified in a study of CD8 T cells in ankylosing spondylitis. The CDR3 contains 16 residues. CDR1 MNHEY and CDR2 SVGEGT come from the germline V gene. V trimming: 0 bases; J trimming: 2 bases; junction bases outside the gene matches: 2. The table lists this clonotype with many counts. Antigen unknown. Quantitative barcoded 5'-RACE was used to prepare TCR beta libraries. TCRdb re-called the 5' RACE reads through MiXCR, storing one row per CDR3 protein. The top ten clones hold around 11% of a sample with roughly 150,000 distinct CDR3 sequences, more than 5.5% of them seen once. Broader study findings: Both synovial fluid and blood in reactive arthritis had previously been reported to carry some motif variants. Peripheral blood samples showed relatively rare disease-linked clones, and these clones were CD8+. Significant enrichment of disease-linked clones was reportedly seen in matched ankylosing spondylitis synovial fluid.

This sequence was found in a female donor with ankylosing spondylitis or in good health (not recorded which). V and J are TRBV6-2 or TRBV6-3 and TRBJ1-1; TRBD1 agrees at 11 bases. Material for sequencing was blood, either unsorted or a sorted T cell fraction (not recorded which). CDR3: CASSYSGQGVNTEAFF. DNA for the CDR3: TGTGCCAGCAGTTACTCGGGACAGGGGGTCAACACTGAAGCTTTCTTT.